This passage covers 11 T cell receptor beta chains from one sample sequenced in a study of identical twins (dated by TCRdb to the mid-2010s). The method was 5' RACE. The listed sequencing device is Illumina HiSeq 2000. TCRdb itself trimmed the public reads at Q25 with fastp, ran MiXCR and retained productive beta chains. Each record represents a unique CDR3 protein, reported with the most common genes and DNA among its rows. This sample lists 250,000 or so distinct CDR3 sequences; about 7% were detected once. Of the sample, approximately 3.6% is held by the ten largest clones. These records were also assigned to another study, of yellow fever vaccine responses in identical twins.

The sequenced sample consisted of memory (CD45RO+) T cells sorted from blood. Interpreted using the paper, the cell subset or site label stands for: CD45RO+ enriched T cells. These receptor sequences come from a woman under 30 in good health.

This clonotype was recorded at least ten times. The chain employs TRBV3-1 and TRBJ2-2; 8 bases are a match to TRBD2. The germline V gene encodes CDR1 LGHDT and CDR2 YNNKEL (reference sequence). The V segment lost 1 base and the J segment 2 bases; nucleotides outside the gene matches: 6. CDR3 length equals 17 residues. This chain's CDR3 is CASSQGIAGTNTGELFF. The CDR3 nucleotides are TGTGCCAGCAGCCAAGGGATAGCGGGAACCAACACCGGGGAGCTGTTTTTT.

This clonotype appeared a few times. The chain combines TRBV7-7 with TRBJ2-2; weak D call: TRBD1 (6 bases). This CDR3 has 17 residues. Per the germline V gene, CDR1 is SSHAT and CDR2 is FNYEAQ (reference sequence). Trimming took off 5 bases at V and 6 bases at J, with 22 bases between the two ends. CDR3 amino acids: CASSPFPPGQKSGELFF. Here the CDR3 DNA reads TGTGCCAGCAGCCCCTTCCCTCCGGGACAAAAGTCCGGGGAGCTGTTTTTT.

V is TRBV7-2 and J is TRBJ2-5; D may be TRBD2 (5 bases). V was trimmed by 5 bases and J by 5 bases, leaving 15 bases between them. The length of the CDR3 is 14 residues. CDR1 and CDR2 (germline): SGHTA, FQGNSA. The CDR3 sequence: CASSPPSSWETQYF. CDR3 coding DNA: TGTGCCAGCAGCCCCCCGTCTAGCTGGGAGACCCAGTACTTC. The whole variable domain, filled in from reference TRBV7-2 and TRBJ2-5, reads GAGVSQSPSNKVTEKGKDVELRCDPISGHTALYWYRQSLGQGLEFLIYFQGNSAPDKSGLPSDRFSAERTGGSVSTLTIQRTQQEDSAVYLCASSPPSSWETQYFGPGTRLLVL.

This chain connects TRBV13 to TRBJ1-3, with 10 bases matching TRBD1. There are 15 residues in the CDR3. Trimming took 5 bases from V and 2 from J; bases not matched to a gene: 3. CDR1 PRHDT and CDR2 FYEKMQ come from the germline V gene (reference sequence). The CDR3 bases are TGTGCCAGCAGCGGCGGGACAGGGGCTGGAAACACCATATATTTT. Translation: CASSGGTGAGNTIYF. Variable domain in full (rest from reference TRBV13 and TRBJ1-3): AAGVIQSPRHLIKEKRETATLKCYPIPRHDTVYWYQQGPGQDPQFLISFYEKMQSDKGSIPDRFSAQQFSDYHSELNMSSLELGDSALYFCASSGGTGAGNTIYFGEGSWLTVV.

This clonotype was seen a few times. The chain is built from TRBV28 and TRBJ1-1, with 7 bases identical to TRBD1. The trim removed 1 base at V and 0 bases at J, leaving 8 bases unmatched. Looked up from germline, CDR1 is MDHEN and CDR2 is SYDVKM. The CDR3 extends over 17 amino acids. CDR3 amino acids: CASSLSFLGQMNTEAFF. The CDR3 nucleotides read TGTGCCAGCAGTTTATCATTTCTGGGACAGATGAACACTGAAGCTTTCTTT.

This clonotype was recorded many times. The chain uses TRBV24-1 and TRBJ1-4; D is ambiguous. CDR1 and CDR2 (germline): KGHDR, SFDVKD. The CDR3 runs to 13 residues. The V end lost 5 bases, the J end lost 10 bases, and 13 bases lay between the germline ends. The CDR3, as DNA: TGTGCCACCAGTGGAAGTGAGACCGGAAAACTGTTTTTT. Its translation is CATSGSETGKLFF.

The rearrangement links TRBV20-1 to TRBJ2-5, with 8 bases lining up with TRBD1. J lost 4 bases, V lost 2 bases, and 9 bases had no gene match. Germline lookup yields CDR1 DFQATT and CDR2 SNEGSKA (reference sequence). The CDR3 contains 15 residues. CDR3 in DNA: TGCAGTGCTAGACAGCCCCGGACAGGGACAGAGACCCAGTACTTC. This encodes CSARQPRTGTETQYF.

In its sample, this clonotype was seen a few times. The chain has TRBV2 and TRBJ2-7; D tentatively reads TRBD1 or TRBD2 (5 bases each). V lost 6 bases and J lost 6, with 9 bases in between. Germline CDR1 SNHLY, CDR2 FYNNEI. The CDR3 is made up of 11 amino acids. CDR3 nucleotide sequence: TGTGCCAGCAGGGGGGAATTCGAGCAGTACTTC. This sequence encodes CASRGEFEQYF.

This clonotype was picked up many times. V and J are TRBV5-1 and TRBJ1-1, with D tentatively TRBD1 (5 bases). The CDR3 length is 15 residues. Germline-derived CDR1 and CDR2 are SGHRS and YFSETQ. Trimming cost V 2 bases and J 1 base, with 12 bases left between them. CDR3 loop: CASSLVAGTNTEAFF. DNA for the CDR3: TGCGCCAGCAGCTTAGTCGCAGGGACGAACACTGAAGCTTTCTTT.

This clonotype has at least ten counts. The V gene is TRBV5-1, the J gene TRBJ2-7, with TRBD1 identical over 7 bases. The CDR3 sequence is 16 residues long. In germline, CDR1 is SGHRS, CDR2 YFSETQ. V lost 0 bases, J lost 2 bases, and 8 bases stayed unmatched. DNA for the CDR3: TGCGCCAGCAGCTTGGCGGGGACAGCAATAACCTACGAGCAGTACTTC. It specifies CASSLAGTAITYEQYF.

Notes on this clonotype: Just one base apart from a much larger clone, this may be a read error. The genes are TRBV7-2 and TRBJ2-2, with TRBD2 as a possible D gene (6 bases). CDR3 size: 17 residues. CDR1 is SGHTA and CDR2 is FQGNSA in the germline V gene. V gave up 2 bases and J gave up 5 bases, with 18 bases separating them. Here the CDR3 reads CASSLMDIGSGTGELFF. The CDR3 region has the DNA TGTGCCAGCAGCTTAATGGATATCGGGAGTGGTACCGGGGAGCTGTTTTTT.